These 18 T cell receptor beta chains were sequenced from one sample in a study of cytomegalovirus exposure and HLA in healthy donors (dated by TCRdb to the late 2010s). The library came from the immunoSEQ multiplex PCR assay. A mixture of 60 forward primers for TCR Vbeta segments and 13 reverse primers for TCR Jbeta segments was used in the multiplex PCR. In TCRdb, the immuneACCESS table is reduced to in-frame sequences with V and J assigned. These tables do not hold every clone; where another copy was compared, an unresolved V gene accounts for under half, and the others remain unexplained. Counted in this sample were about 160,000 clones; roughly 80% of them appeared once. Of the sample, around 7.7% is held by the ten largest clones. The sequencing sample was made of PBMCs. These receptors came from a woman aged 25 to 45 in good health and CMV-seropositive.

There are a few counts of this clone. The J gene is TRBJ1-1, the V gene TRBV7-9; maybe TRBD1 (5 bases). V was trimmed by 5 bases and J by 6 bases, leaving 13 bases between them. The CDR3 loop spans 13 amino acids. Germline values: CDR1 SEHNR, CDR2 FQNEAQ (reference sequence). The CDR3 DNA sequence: TGTGCCAGCAGCAATCAGGGTCCCCCTGAAGCTTTCTTT. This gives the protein CASSNQGPPEAFF. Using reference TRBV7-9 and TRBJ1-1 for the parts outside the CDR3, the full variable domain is DTGVSQNPRHKITKRGQNVTFRCDPISEHNRLYWYRQTLGQGPEFLTYFQNEAQLEKSRLLSDRFSAERPKGSFSTLEIQRTEQGDSAMYLCASSNQGPPEAFFGQGTRLTVV.

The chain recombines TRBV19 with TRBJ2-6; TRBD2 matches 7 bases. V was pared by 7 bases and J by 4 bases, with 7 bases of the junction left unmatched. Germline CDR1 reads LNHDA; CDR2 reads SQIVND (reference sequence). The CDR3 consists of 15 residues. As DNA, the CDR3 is TGTGCCAGTATGGGGAGGGGATTAGGGGCCAACGTCCTGACTTTC. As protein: CASMGRGLGANVLTF.

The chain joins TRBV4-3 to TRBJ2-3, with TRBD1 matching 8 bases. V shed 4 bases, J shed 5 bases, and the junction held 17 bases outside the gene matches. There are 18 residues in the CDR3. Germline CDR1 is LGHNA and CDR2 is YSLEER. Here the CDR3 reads CASSLGTGRQGAGDTQYF. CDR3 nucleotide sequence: TGCGCCAGCAGCCTTGGAACAGGTCGGCAGGGGGCAGGAGATACGCAGTATTTT.

In nucleotides, the CDR3 is TGTGCCAGCAGCTTGAACCCAGGGGCCGTAAGAAGGGCCAAAAACATTCAGTACTTC. This codes for CASSLNPGAVRRAKNIQYF. V gene TRBV5-6 combines with J gene TRBJ2-4, with D possibly being TRBD1 (6 bases). The V gene's germline CDR1 is SGHDT and CDR2 YYEEEE. The CDR3 consists of 19 residues. Between the trimmed V and J ends, which lost 1 base and 1 base, there was a span of 21 bases.

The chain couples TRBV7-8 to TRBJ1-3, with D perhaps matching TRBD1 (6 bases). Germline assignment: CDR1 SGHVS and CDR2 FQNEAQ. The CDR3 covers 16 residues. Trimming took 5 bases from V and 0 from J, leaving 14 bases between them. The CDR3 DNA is TGTGCCAGCAGCCAAGGGGGGGTCGGCTCTGGAAACACCATATATTTT. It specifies CASSQGGVGSGNTIYF.

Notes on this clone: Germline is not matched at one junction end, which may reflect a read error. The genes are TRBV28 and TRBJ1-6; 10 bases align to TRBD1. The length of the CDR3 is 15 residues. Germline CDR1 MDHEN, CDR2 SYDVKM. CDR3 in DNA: TGTGCCAGCAGTTTGGACAGGGGGTTATGGTCACCCCTCCGCTTT. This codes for CASSLDRGLWSPLRF.

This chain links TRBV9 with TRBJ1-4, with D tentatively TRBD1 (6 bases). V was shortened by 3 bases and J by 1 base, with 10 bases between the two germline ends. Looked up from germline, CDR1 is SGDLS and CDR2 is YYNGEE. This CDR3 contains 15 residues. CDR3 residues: CASSARGGTNEKLFF. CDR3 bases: TGTGCCAGCAGCGCCAGAGGGGGAACTAATGAAAAACTGTTTTTT.

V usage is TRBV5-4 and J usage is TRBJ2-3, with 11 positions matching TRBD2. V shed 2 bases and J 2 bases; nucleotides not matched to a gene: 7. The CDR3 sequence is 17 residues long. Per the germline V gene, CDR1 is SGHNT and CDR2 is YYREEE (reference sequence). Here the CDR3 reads CASSFAASGGTTDTQYF. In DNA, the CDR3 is TGTGCCAGCAGCTTCGCGGCTAGCGGGGGGACCACAGATACGCAGTATTTT.

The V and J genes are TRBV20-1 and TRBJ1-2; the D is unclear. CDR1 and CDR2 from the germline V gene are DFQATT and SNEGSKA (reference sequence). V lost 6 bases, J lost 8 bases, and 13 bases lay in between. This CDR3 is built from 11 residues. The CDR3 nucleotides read TGCAGTGCCCGGCGGGAGTCCGGCTACACCTTC. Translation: CSARRESGYTF.

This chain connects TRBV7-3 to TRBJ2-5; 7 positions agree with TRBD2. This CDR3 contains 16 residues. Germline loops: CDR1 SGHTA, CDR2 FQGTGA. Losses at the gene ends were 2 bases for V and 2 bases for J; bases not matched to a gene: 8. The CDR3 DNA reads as TGTGCCAGCAGCTTAGTTGGAGGAGCGGGGCAAGAGACCCAGTACTTC. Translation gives CASSLVGGAGQETQYF.

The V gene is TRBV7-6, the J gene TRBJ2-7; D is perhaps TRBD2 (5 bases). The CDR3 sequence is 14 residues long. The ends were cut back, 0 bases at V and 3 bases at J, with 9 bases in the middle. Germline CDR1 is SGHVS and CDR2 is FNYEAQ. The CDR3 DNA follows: TGTGCCAGCAGCTTAGCGTTGGGAGACTACGAGCAGTACTTC. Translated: CASSLALGDYEQYF.

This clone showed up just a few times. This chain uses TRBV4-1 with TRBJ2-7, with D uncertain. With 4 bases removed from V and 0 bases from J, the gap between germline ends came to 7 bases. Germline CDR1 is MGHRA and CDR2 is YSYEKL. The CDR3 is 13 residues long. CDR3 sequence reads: CASSLRYSYEQYF. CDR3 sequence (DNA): TGCGCCAGCAGCCTCCGCTACTCCTACGAGCAGTACTTC.

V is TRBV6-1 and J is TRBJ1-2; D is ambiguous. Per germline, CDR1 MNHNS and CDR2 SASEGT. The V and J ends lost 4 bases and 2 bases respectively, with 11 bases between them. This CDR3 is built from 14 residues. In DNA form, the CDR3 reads TGTGCCAGCAGTGCCAGCGGGGTGAACTATGGCTACACCTTC. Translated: CASSASGVNYGYTF.

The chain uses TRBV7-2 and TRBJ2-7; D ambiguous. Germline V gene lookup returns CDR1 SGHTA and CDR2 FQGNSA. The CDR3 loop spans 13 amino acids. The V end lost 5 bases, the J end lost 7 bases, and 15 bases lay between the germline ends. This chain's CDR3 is CASSQRVFEEQYF. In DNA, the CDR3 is TGTGCCAGCAGCCAACGAGTCTTTGAGGAGCAGTACTTC.

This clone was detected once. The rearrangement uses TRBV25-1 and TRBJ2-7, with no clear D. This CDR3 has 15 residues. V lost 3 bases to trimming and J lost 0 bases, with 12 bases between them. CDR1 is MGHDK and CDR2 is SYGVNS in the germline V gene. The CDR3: CASSEQQVHSYEQYF. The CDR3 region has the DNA TGTGCCAGCAGTGAGCAGCAGGTCCACTCCTACGAGCAGTACTTC.

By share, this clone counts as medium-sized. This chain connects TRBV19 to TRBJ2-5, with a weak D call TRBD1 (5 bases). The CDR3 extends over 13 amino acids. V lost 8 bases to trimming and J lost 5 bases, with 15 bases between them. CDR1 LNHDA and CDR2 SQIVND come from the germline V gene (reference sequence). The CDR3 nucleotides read TGTGCCAGTCGTAGGGGCAACGGGGAGACCCAGTACTTC. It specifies CASRRGNGETQYF.

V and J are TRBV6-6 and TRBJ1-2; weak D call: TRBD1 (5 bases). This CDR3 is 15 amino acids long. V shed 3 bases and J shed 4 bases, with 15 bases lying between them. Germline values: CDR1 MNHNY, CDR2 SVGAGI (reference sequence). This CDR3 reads CASSYSPQGAYGYTF. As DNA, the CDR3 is TGTGCCAGCAGTTATAGCCCGCAGGGCGCCTATGGCTACACCTTC.

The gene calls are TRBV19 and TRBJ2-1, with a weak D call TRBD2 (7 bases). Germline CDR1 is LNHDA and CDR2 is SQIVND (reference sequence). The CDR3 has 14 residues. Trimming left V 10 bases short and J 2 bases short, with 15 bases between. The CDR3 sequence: CATHPGGTYNEQFF. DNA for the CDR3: TGTGCCACCCATCCGGGGGGCACCTACAATGAGCAGTTCTTC. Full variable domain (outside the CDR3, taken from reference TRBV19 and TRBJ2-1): DGGITQSPKYLFRKEGQNVTLSCEQNLNHDAMYWYRQDPGQGLRLIYYSQIVNDFQKGDIAEGYSVSREKKESFPLTVTSAQKNPTAFYLCATHPGGTYNEQFFGPGTRLTVL.